The T cell receptor (beta chain) under discussion was sequenced for a study of T cells after yellow fever vaccination. Whole-study findings and limits: Detected again after the booster were most primary-vaccination clones, at approximately 95% CD4 and 88% CD8. Repertoires sorted by FACS could include abundant clonotypes that are contaminants from the bulk population.

As concerns this clonotype: Its antigen is unknown.

The 5'RACE template-switching step produced TCR cDNA and added a universal primer site and UMIs. Each CDR3 protein is one row after TCRdb ran MiXCR on the 5' RACE reads. The sample shows 95,000 to 100,000 distinct CDR3 sequences, under 7% of them seen only once. The CDR3 consists of 15 residues. Looked up from germline, CDR1 is MGHRA and CDR2 is YSYEKL. The junction had 4 bases not matched to a gene; V was cut back by 2 bases and J by 0 bases. Material: CD8+ T cells sorted from PBMCs, obtained 10 days after the yellow fever booster vaccination. The clonotype comes from a man between 18 and 29 years old who received the YFV17D yellow fever vaccine. The chain uses TRBV4-1 and TRBJ2-7; 7 nucleotides match TRBD1. CDR3 bases: TGCGCCAGCAGCCAAAGGACAGGACCCTCCTACGAGCAGTACTTC. As protein: CASSQRTGPSYEQYF.